The source of this TCR beta chain is a study of cytomegalovirus exposure and HLA in healthy donors. Study observations and caveats: Later on, a genetic analysis was performed. It linked a missense variant in DCLRE1C with V- and J-gene trimming of TCR beta. The investigators catalogued 150 to 200 TCR beta chains as cytomegalovirus-associated. Many donors shared some public TCRs, even though most TCR sequences were rare.

Germline CDR1 LGHNA, CDR2 YSLEER. V was pared by 0 bases and J by 5 bases, with 4 bases of the junction left unmatched. CDR3 length equals 15 residues. The PCR had 60 Vbeta and 13 Jbeta primers. The repertoire was sequenced with immunoSEQ multiplex PCR; TCRdb's copy has only in-frame clones and lacks some. The sample consists of 90,000 to 120,000 clones, over 60% of them appearing once. This clone was seen more than once but under ten times. The target antigen is unknown. The TCR was taken from a female donor in good health and CMV-seropositive. This rearrangement joins TRBV4-3 to TRBJ1-3, with 7 bases lining up with TRBD1. Sequenced: PBMCs. The CDR3: CASSQDAQGRNTIYF. The DNA of the CDR3 is TGCGCCAGCAGCCAAGACGCACAGGGGAGAAACACCATATATTTT.